Detailed here is one T cell receptor (beta chain). This sample stems from a study of OX40 agonist ivuxolimab in advanced cancers. On the study more broadly: Patients with hepatocellular carcinoma, melanoma, renal cell or head and neck cancer made up the dose-escalation patients.

CDR1 and CDR2 from the germline V gene are LNHDA and SQIVND (reference sequence). The CDR3 totals 16 residues. V was pared by 2 bases and J by 6 bases, with 10 bases of the junction left unmatched. Clones were read by immunoSEQ multiplex PCR, and TCRdb kept only the in-frame ones, dropping some. The repertoire consists of more than 55,000 clones, with 70% to 90% occurring once and the leading ten covering around 10%. Sample: CD4+ or CD8+ T cells sorted from blood, taken in a trial of the OX40 agonist ivuxolimab. The chain has TRBV19 and TRBJ1-2; 9 positions match TRBD1. The sequence came from an adult with an advanced solid tumor such as melanoma, head and neck, liver or kidney cancer. CDR3 DNA: TGTGCCAGTAGTATATGGTCAGGACAGGGGCGTGATGGCTACACCTTC. Residues: CASSIWSGQGRDGYTF.